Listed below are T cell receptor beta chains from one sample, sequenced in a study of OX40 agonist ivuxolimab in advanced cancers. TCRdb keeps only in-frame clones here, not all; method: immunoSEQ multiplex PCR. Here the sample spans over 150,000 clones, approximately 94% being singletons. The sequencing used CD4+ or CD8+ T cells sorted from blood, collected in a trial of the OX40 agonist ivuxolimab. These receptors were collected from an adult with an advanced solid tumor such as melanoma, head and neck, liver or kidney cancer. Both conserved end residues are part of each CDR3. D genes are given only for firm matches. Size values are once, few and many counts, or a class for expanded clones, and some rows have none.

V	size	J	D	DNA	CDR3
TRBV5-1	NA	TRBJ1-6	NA	TGCGCCAGCAGCTCGACCGGACCTCATAATTCACCCCTCCACTTT	CASSSTGPHNSPLHF
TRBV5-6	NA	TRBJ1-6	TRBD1	TGTGCCAGCAGCCGGGGACAGGGGGCAGGTTCACCCCTCCACTTT	CASSRGQGAGSPLHF
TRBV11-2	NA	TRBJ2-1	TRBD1	TGTGCCAGCAGCTCTCCGGGACAGGGATACAATGAGCAGTTCTTC	CASSSPGQGYNEQFF
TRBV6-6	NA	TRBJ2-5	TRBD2	TGTGCCAGCAGTCCCCGACTAGCGGGAAAAGAGACCCAGTACTTC	CASSPRLAGKETQYF
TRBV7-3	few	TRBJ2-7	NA	TGTGCCAGCAGCTTAACATCTGGCCGGAATCTCTACGAGCAGTACTTC	CASSLTSGRNLYEQYF
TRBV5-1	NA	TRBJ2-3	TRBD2	TGCGCCAGCAGCTTGGAAGCTAGCGGAACAGATACGCAGTATTTT	CASSLEASGTDTQYF
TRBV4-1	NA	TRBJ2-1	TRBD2	TGCGCCAGCAGCCAGGCGGGGGGCCTAAACTACAATGAGCAGTTCTTC	CASSQAGGLNYNEQFF
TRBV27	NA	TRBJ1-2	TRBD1	TGTGCCAGCAGCTTAACCGGGACAGGGCCCTATGGCTACACCTTC	CASSLTGTGPYGYTF
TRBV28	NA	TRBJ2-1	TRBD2	TGTGCCAGCAGACTGGCGGGACTAGCGGGGAATGAGCAGTTCTTC	CASRLAGLAGNEQFF
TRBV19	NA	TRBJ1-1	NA	TGTGCCAGTAGTCGGAGCCCGGACACGGTTACTGAAGCTTTCTTT	CASSRSPDTVTEAFF
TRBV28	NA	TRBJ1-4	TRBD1	TGTGCCAGCAGTCCCCGGACAGGGTCTAATGAAAAACTGTTTTTT	CASSPRTGSNEKLFF
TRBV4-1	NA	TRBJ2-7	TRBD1	TGCGCCAGCAGCCAAGAATCACCCCGACAGGGACCGAGAAACGAGCAGTACTTC	CASSQESPRQGPRNEQYF
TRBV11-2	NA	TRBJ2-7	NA	TGTGCCAGCAGCTTTCGGGCTGGAATGGACTTC	CASSFRAGMDF
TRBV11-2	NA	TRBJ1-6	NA	TGTGCCAGCAGCTTAGCAGCGACAAGTTATAATTCACCCCTCCACTTT	CASSLAATSYNSPLHF
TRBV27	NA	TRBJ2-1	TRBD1	TGTGCCAGCAGGGACCCACAGGGGGTAAAGAACTACAATGAGCAGTTCTTC	CASRDPQGVKNYNEQFF
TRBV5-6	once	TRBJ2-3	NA	TGTGCCAGCAGCTTGGCGGCGCTAGCTACAGATACGCAGTATTTT	CASSLAALATDTQYF
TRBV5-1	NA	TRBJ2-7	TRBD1	TGCGCCAGCAGCTTGGGGGGACAGGGTGGGACCTACGAGCAGTACTTC	CASSLGGQGGTYEQYF
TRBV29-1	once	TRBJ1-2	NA	TGCAGCGTTGAGGGGGGGCACTCGGATGGCTACACCTTC	CSVEGGHSDGYTF
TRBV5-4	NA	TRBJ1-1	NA	TGTGCCAGCAGCTTACTCATGACAGGTCACACTGAAGCTTTCTTT	CASSLLMTGHTEAFF
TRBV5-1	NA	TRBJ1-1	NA	TGCGCCAGCAGCTTGGACAGTATGAACACTGAAGCTTTCTTT	CASSLDSMNTEAFF
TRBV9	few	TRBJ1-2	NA	TGTGCCAGCAGCGTAGCAGAGCTTCCTAACTATGGCTACACCTTC	CASSVAELPNYGYTF
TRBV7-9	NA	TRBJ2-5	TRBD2	TGTGCCAGCAGCTTTCAGCGGGGGACCCAGTACTTC	CASSFQRGTQYF
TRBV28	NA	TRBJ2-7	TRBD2	TGTGCCAGCAGCCTCCGACTAGCGGGGAACTACGAGCAGTACTTC	CASSLRLAGNYEQYF
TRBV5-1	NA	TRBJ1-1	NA	TGCGCCAGCACCGGACAGTTGAACACTGAAGCTTTCTTT	CASTGQLNTEAFF
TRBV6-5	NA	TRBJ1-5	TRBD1	TGTGCCAGCTCGGGACAGGGCCGCGGAGCCCAGCATTTT	CASSGQGRGAQHF
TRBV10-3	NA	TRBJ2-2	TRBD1	TGTGCCATCAGCCCCGGACAGGGAGAGGTCGGGGAGCTGTTTTTT	CAISPGQGEVGELFF
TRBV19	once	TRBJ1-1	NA	TGTGCCAGTAGTATAGGCGATGTAACAGTAGAAGCTTTCTTT	CASSIGDVTVEAFF
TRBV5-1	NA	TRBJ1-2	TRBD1	TGCGCCAGCAGCCGGGAGGGACAGGCTAACTATGGCTACACCTTC	CASSREGQANYGYTF
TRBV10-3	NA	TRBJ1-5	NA	TGTGCCATCAGTTCGACAGGACAGAACAATCAGCCCCAGCATTTT	CAISSTGQNNQPQHF
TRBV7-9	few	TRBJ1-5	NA	TGTGCCAGCAGCTTACCCAATCAGCCCCAGCATTTT	CASSLPNQPQHF
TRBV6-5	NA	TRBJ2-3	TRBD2	TGTGCCAGCAGGGGGACTAGCGGGGGAGATACGCAGTATTTT	CASRGTSGGDTQYF
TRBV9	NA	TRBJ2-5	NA	TGTGCCAGCAGCAAAGCCTGGACAGTCCAAGAGACCCAGTACTTC	CASSKAWTVQETQYF
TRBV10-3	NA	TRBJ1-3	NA	TGTGCCATCAGTGGTGAGAGCTCTGGAAACACCATATATTTT	CAISGESSGNTIYF
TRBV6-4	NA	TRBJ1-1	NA	TGTGCCAGCCGGGCGGGGCAGCAGAACACTGAAGCTTTCTTT	CASRAGQQNTEAFF
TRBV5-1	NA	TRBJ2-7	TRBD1	TGCGCCAGCAACCCGAGTGACAGGGGGCAGTACGAGCAGTACTTC	CASNPSDRGQYEQYF
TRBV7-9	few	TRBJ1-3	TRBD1	TGTGCCAGCAGCTCACGGACAGGGATGTTGGAAAACACCATATATTTT	CASSSRTGMLENTIYF
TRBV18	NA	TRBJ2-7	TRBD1	TGTGCCAGCTCACCAATACCGGGACAGAGACCCTACGAGCAGTACTTC	CASSPIPGQRPYEQYF
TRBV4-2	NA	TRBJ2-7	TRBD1	TGTGCCAGCAGCCCGCGGGAGGACAGGGGGAATGAGCAGTACTTC	CASSPREDRGNEQYF
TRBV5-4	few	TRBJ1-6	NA	TGTGCCAGCAGCTACTCCTATAATTCACCCCTCCACTTT	CASSYSYNSPLHF